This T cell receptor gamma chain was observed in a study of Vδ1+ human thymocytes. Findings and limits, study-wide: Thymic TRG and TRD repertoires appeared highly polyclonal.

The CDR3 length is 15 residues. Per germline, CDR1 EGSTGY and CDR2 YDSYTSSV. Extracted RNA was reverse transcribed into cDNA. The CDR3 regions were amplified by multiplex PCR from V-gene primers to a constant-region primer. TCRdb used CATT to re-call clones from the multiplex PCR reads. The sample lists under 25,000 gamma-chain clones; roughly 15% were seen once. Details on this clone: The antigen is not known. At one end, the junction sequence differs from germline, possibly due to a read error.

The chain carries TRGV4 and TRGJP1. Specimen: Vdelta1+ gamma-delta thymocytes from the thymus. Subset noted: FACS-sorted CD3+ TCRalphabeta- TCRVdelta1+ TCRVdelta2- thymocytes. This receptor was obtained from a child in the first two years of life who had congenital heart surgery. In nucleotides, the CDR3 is TGTGCCGCCTGGAACCAGTATACCACTGGTTGGTTCAAGATATTT. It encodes CAAWNQYTTGWFKIF.